This T cell receptor (beta chain) was sequenced during a study of T cells in Graves' hyperthyroidism and ophthalmopathy. General observations from the study: With a median lead of around 6.7 months before onset, the model predicted ophthalmopathy.

This clonotype has ten or more counts. What it recognizes is unknown. From germline, CDR1 is MNHNS and CDR2 SASEGT. CDR3 size: 12 residues. V dropped 5 bases and J dropped 4 bases, with 5 bases sitting between them. Template material for amplifying TCR beta CDR3 regions consisted of RNA transcripts. The study used the HTBI primer set for a first-round RT-PCR of the TCR CDR3. A single record per CDR3 protein comes from TCRdb applying MiXCR to the multiplex PCR reads. The sample has about 600,000 distinct CDR3 sequences; roughly 15% are singletons. The J gene is TRBJ2-2, the V gene TRBV6-1, with D unresolved. Sequencing was done on a sample of blood. The sequence was obtained from a woman in her fifties or sixties with Graves' ophthalmopathy. The CDR3 loop reads CASSRSTGELFF. The CDR3 coding sequence is TGTGCCAGCAGTCGATCCACCGGGGAGCTGTTTTTT.